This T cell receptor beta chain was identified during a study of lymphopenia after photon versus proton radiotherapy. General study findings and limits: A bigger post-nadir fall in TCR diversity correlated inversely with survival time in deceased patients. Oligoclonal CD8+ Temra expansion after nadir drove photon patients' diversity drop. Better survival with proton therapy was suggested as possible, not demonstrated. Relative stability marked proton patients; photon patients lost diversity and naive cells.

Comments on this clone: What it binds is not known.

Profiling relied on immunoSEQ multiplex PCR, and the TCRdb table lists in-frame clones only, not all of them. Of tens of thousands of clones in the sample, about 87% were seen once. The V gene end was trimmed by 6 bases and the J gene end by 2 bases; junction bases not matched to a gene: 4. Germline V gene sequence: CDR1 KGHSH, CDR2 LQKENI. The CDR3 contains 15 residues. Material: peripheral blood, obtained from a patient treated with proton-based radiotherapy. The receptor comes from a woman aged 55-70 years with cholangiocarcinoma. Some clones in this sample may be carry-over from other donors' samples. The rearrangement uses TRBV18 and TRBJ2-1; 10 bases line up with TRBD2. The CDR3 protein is CASSDSGRPYNEQFF. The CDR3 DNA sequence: TGTGCCAGCTCCGATAGCGGGAGGCCCTACAATGAGCAGTTCTTC.